This T cell receptor beta chain was profiled in a study of blood T cell repertoires in COVID-19. Across the study: Acute-phase and convalescent COVID-19 samples originated in the United States, Italy and Spain. T cells, B-cell-depleted T cells, or PBMCs provided the cDNA or gDNA that served as material.

Per the original methods: Counts of nucleated cells, estimated from reference gene primer amplification, were obtained. The table came from immunoSEQ multiplex PCR; TCRdb's copy has only in-frame clones and leaves some out. The V and J calls and clone size were taken over from that table, and D and trimming were inferred from the DNA. This sample has approximately 190,000 clones, with about 80% found just once. The CDR3 loop spans 17 amino acids. The clonotype comes from a man aged 55 to 70 with acute or convalescent COVID-19. The sequencing input was peripheral blood. The J gene is TRBJ1-3, the V gene TRBV21-1; the table's D call TRBD1 went unverified against the DNA. TRBV21-1 is a documented pseudogene. The CDR3 is CASSTPGPGQGGNTIYF. The CDR3 bases are TGTGCCAGCAGTACCCCGGGACCGGGACAGGGAGGAAACACCATATATTTT.